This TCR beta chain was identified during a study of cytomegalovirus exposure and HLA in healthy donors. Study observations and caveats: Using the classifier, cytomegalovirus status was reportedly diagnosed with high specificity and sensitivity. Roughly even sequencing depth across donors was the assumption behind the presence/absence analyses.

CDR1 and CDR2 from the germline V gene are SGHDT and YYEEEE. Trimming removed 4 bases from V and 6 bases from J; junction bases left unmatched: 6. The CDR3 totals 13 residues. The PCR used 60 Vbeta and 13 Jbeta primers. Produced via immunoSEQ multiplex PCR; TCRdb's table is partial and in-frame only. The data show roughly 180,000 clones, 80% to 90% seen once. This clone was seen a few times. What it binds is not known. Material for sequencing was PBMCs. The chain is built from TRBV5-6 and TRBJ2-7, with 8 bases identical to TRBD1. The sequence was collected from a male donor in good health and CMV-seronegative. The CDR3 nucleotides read TGTGCCAGCAGCCCCCAGGGGGCGCGCGAGCAGTACTTC. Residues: CASSPQGAREQYF. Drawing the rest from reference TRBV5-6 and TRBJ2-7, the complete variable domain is DAGVTQSPTHLIKTRGQQVTLRCSPKSGHDTVSWYQQALGQGPQFIFQYYEEEERQRGNFPDRFSGHQFPNYSSELNVNALLLGDSALYLCASSPQGAREQYFGPGTRLTVT.